Given below is one T cell receptor (beta chain) in context. Its antigen remains unidentified. The data were taken from a study of cytomegalovirus exposure and HLA in healthy donors. Study-level results: Later analysis identified a missense DCLRE1C variant that was linked to TCR beta V- and J-gene trimming. As immune exposure information, only CMV serostatus was available. Equally common other TCR beta chains were less clonally expanded than HLA-associated ones, a later analysis found.

The PCR employed 60 Vbeta primers together with 13 Jbeta primers. Original data processing: Approximately 73 million unique TCR beta chains, roughly 11 million shared, were counted in a later analysis. This table comes from immunoSEQ multiplex PCR, and its TCRdb copy is limited to in-frame clones, with some not included. The V and J calls and clone size were taken over from that table, and D and trimming were inferred from the DNA. This sample has some 150,000 clones, with 60% to 80% found just once. Germline V gene lookup returns CDR1 MNHEY and CDR2 SVGAGI. V was clipped by 0 bases and J by 0 bases, with 8 bases between them. There are 15 residues in the CDR3.

Sample: PBMCs. This receptor was identified in a male donor in good health and CMV-seronegative. V usage is TRBV6-5 and J usage is TRBJ1-1; no clear D. The CDR3 is CASSYSAGMNTEAFF. The CDR3 DNA sequence: TGTGCCAGCAGTTACTCGGCAGGCATGAACACTGAAGCTTTCTTT.